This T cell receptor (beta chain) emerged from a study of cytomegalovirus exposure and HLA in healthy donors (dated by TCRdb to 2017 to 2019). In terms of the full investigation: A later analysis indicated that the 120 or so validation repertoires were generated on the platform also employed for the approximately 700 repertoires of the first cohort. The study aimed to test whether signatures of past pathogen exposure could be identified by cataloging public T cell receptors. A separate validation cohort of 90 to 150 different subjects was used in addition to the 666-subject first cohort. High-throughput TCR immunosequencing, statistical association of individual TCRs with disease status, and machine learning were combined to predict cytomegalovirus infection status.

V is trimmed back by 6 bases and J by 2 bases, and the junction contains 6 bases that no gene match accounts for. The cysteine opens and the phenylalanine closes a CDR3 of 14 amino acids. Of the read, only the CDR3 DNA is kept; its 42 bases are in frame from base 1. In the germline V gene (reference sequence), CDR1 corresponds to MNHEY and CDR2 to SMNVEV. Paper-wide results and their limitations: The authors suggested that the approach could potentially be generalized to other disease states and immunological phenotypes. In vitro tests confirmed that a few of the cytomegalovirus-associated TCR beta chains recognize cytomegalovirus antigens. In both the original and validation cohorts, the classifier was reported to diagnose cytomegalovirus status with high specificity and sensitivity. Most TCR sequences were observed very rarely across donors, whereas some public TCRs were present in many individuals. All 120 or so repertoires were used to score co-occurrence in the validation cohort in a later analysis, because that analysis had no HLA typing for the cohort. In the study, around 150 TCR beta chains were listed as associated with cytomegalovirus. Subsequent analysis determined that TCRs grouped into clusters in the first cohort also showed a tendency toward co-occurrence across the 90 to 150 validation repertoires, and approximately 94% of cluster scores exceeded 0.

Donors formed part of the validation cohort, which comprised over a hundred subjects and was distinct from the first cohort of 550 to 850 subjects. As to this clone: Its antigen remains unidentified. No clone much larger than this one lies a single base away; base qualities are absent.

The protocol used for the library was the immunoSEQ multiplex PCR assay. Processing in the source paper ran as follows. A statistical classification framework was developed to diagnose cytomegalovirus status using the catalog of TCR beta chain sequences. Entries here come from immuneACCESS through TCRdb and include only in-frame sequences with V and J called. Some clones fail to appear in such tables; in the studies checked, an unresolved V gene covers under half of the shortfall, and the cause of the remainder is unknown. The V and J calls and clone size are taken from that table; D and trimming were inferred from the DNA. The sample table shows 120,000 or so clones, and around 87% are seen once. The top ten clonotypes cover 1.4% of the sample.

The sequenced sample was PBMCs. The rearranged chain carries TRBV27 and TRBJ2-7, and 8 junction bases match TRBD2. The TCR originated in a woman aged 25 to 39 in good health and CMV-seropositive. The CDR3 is CASSLSGSPYEQYF. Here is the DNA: TGTGCCAGCAGCTTAAGCGGGAGCCCCTACGAGCAGTACTTC.